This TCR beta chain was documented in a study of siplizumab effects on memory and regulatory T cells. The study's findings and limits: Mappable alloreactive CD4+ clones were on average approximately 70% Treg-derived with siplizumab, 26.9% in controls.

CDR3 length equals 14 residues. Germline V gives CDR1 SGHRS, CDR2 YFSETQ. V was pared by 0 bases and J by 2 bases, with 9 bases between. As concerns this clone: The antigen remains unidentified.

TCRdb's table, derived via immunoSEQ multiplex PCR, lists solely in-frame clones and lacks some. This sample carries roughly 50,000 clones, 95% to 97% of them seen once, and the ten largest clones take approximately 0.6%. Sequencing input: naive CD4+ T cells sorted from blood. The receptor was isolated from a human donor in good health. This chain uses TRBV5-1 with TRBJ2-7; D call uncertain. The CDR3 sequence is CASSLGLWPYEQYF. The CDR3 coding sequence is TGCGCCAGCAGCTTGGGGCTGTGGCCCTACGAGCAGTACTTC.